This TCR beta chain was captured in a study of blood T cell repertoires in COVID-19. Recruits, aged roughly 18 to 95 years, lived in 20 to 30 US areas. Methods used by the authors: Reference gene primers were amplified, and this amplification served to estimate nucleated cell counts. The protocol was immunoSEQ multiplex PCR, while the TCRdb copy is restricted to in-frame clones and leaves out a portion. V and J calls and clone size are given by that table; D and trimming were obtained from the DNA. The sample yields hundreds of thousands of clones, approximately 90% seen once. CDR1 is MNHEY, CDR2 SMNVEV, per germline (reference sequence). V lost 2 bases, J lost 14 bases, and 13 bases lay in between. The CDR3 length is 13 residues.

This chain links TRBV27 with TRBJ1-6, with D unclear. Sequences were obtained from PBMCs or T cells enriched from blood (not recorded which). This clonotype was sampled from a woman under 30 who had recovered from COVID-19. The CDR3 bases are TGTGCCAGCAGTTTAAGACACCTTTCGGCCCTCCACTTT. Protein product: CASSLRHLSALHF.